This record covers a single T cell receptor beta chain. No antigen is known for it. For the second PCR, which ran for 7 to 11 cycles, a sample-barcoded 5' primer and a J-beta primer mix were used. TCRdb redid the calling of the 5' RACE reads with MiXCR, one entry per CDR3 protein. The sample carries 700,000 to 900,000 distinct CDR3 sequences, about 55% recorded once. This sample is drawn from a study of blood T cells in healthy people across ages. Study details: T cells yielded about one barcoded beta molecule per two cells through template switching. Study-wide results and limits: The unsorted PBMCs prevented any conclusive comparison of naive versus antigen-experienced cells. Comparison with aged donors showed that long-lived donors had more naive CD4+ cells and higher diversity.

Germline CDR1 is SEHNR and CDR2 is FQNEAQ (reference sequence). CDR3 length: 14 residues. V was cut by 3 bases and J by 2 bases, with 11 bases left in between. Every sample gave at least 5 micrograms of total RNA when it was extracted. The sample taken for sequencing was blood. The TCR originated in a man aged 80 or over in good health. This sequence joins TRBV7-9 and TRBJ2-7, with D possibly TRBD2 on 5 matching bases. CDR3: CASSFSGSPYEQYF. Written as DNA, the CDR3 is TGTGCCAGCAGCTTTAGTGGGAGCCCCTACGAGCAGTACTTC.